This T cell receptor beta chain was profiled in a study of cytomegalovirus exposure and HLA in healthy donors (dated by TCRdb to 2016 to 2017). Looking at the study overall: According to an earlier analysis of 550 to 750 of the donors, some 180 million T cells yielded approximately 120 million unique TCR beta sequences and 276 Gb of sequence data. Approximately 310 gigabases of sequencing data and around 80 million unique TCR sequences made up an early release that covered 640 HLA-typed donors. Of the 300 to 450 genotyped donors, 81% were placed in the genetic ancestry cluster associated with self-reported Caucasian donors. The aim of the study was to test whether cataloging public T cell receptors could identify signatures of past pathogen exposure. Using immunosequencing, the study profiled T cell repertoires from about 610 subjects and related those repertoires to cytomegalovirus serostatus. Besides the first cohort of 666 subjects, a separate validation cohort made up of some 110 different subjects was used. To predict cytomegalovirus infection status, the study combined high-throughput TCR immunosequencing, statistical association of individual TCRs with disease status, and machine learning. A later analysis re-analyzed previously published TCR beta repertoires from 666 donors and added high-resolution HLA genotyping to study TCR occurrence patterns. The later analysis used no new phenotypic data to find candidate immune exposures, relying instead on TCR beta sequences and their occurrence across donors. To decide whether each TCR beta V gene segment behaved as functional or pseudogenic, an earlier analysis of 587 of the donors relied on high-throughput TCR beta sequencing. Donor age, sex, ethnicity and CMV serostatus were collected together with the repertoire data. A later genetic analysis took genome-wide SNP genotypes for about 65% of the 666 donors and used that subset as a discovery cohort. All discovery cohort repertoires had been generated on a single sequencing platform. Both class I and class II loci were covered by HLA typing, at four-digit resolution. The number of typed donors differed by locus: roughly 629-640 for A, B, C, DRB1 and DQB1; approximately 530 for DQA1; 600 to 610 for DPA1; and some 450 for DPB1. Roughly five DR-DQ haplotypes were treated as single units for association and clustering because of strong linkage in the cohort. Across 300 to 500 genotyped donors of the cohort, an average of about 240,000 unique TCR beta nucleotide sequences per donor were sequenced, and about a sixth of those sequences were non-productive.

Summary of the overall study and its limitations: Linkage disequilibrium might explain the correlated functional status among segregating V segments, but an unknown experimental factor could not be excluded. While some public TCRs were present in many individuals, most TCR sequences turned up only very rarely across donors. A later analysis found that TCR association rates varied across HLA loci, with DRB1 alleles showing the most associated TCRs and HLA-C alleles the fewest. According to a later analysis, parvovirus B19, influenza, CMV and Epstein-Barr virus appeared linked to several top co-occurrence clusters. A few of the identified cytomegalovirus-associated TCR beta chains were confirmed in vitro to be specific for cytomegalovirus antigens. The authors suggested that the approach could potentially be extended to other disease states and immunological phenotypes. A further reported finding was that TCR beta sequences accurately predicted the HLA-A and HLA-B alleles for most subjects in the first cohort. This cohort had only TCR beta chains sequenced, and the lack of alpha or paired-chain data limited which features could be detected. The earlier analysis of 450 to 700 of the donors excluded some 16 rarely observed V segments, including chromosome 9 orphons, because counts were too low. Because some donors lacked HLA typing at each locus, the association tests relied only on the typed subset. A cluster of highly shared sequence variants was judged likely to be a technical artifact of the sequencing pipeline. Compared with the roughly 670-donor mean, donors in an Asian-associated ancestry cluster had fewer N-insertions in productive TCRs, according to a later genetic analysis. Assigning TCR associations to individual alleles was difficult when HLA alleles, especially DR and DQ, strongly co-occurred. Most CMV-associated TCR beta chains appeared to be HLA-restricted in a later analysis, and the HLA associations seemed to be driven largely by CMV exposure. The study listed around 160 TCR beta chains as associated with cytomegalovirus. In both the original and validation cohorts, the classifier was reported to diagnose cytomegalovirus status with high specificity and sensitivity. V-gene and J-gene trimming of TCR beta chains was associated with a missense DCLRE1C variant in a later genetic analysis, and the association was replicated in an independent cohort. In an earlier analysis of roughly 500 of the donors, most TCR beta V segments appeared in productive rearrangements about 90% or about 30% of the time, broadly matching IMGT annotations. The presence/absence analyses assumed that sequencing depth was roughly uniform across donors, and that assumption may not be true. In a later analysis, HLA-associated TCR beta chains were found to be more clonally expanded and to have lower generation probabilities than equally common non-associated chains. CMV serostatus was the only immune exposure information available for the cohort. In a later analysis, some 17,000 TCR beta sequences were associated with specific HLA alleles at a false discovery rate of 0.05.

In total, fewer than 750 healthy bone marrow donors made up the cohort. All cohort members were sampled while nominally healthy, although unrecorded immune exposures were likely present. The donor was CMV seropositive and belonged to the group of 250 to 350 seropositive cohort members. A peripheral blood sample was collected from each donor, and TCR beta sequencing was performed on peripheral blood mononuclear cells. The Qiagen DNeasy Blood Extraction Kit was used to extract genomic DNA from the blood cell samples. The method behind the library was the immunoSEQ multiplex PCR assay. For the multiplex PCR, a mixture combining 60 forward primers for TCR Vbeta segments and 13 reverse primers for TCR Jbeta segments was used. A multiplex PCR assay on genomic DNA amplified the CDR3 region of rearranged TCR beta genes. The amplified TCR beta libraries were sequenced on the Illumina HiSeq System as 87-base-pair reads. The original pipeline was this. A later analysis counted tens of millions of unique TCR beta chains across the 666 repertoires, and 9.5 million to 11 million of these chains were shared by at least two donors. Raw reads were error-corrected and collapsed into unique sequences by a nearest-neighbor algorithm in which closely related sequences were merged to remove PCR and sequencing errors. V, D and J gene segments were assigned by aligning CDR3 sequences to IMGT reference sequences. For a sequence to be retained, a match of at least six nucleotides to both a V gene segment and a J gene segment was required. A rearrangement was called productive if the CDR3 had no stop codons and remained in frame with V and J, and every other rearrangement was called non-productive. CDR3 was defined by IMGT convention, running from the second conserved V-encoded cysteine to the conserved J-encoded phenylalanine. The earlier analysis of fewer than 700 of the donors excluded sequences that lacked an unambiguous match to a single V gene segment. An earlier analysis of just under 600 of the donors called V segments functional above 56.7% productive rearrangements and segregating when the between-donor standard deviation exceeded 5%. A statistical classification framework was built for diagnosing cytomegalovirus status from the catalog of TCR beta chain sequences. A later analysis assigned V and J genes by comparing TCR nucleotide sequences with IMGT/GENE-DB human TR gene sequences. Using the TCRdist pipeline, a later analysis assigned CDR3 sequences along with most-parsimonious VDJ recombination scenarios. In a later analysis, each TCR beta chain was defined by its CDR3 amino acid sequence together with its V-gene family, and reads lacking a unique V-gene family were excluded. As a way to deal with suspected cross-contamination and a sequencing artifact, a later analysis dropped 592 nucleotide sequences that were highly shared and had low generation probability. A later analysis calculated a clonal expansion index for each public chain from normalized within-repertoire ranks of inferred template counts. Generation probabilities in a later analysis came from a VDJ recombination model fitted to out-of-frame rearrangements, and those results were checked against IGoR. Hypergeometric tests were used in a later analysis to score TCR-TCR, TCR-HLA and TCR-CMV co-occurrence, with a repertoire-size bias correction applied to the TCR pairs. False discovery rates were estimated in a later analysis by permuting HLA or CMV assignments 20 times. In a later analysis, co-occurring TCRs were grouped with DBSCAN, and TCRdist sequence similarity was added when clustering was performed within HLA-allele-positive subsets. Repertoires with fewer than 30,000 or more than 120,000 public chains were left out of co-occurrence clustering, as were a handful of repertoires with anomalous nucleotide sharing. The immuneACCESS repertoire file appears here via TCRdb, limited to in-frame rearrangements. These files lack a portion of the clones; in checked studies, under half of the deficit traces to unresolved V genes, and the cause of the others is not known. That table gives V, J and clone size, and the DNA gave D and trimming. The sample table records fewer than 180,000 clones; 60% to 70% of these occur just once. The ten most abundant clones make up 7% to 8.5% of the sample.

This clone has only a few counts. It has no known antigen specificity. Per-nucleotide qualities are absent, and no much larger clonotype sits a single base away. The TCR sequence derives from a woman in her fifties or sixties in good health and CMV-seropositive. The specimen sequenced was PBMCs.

The CDR3 region: CASSTWGLADSYEQYF. The nucleotides read TGTGCCAGTAGTACCTGGGGACTAGCGGACTCCTACGAGCAGTACTTC. The rearrangement combines TRBV19 with TRBJ2-7; 11 middle bases align to TRBD2. Via the germline V gene (reference sequence), CDR1 is LNHDA and CDR2 SQIVND. Taken from cysteine to phenylalanine, the CDR3 has 16 residues. Only the CDR3 part of the read is kept: 48 bases, read in frame from the first base. The germline V end is reduced by 4 bases and the J end by 0 bases; junction bases left unmatched: 5.